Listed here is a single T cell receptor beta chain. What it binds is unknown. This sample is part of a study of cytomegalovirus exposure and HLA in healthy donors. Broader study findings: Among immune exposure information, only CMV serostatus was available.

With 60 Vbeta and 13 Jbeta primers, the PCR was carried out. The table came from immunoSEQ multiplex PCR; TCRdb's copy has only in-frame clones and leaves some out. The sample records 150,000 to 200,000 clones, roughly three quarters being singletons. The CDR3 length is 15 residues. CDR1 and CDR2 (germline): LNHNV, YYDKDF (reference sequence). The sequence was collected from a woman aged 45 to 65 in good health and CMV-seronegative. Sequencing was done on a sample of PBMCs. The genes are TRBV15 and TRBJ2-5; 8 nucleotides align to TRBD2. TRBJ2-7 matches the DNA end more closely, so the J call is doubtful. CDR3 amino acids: CATSRGTAGEYEQYF. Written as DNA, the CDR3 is TGTGCCACCAGCAGAGGTACAGCGGGGGAATACGAGCAGTACTTC.